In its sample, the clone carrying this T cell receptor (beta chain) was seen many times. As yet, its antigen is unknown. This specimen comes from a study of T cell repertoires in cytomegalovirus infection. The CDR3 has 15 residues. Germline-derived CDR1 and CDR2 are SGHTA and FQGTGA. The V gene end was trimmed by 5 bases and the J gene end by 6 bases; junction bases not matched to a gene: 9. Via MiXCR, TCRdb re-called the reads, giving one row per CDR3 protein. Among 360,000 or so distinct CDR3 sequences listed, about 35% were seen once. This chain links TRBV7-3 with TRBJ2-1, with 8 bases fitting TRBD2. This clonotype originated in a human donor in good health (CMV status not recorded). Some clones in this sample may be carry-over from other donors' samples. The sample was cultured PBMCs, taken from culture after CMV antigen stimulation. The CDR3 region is CASSLMALAGNEQFF. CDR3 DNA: TGTGCCAGCAGCCTAATGGCCCTAGCGGGCAATGAGCAGTTCTTC.